Sequencing of this T cell receptor (beta chain) was carried out in a study of Ad26.COV2.S vaccination and SARS-CoV-2 variants. General study points: With respect to non-spike TCR breadth, vaccine and placebo recipients were similar.

Germline CDR1 and CDR2: SEHNR and FQNEAQ (reference sequence). This CDR3 region has 15 residues. V gave up 3 bases and J gave up 5 bases, with 14 bases separating them. About this clone: The antigen remains unidentified.

As for treatment: 15 to 20 received Ad26.COV2.S at low or high dose, single or two shots; about 5 received placebo; per-sample allocation not given. Sampling happened 63 days after the first vaccine or placebo injection. TCRdb keeps only in-frame clones here, not all; method: immunoSEQ multiplex PCR. The sample has under 500,000 clones; 92% are singletons. The sequencing here drew on peripheral blood, taken in a trial of Ad26.COV2.S vaccine versus placebo. The source is a person between 18 and 59 years old who received the Ad26.COV2.S COVID-19 vaccine or a placebo. The chain uses TRBV7-9 and TRBJ2-1; D may be TRBD1 or TRBD2 (5 bases each). The CDR3 protein is CASSLGPLGHNEQFF. For the CDR3, the DNA is TGTGCCAGCAGCTTGGGGCCGCTGGGACACAATGAGCAGTTCTTC. The full variable domain, in which reference TRBV7-9 and TRBJ2-1 provide the parts outside the CDR3, is DTGVSQNPRHKITKRGQNVTFRCDPISEHNRLYWYRQTLGQGPEFLTYFQNEAQLEKSRLLSDRFSAERPKGSFSTLEIQRTEQGDSAMYLCASSLGPLGHNEQFFGPGTRLTVL.